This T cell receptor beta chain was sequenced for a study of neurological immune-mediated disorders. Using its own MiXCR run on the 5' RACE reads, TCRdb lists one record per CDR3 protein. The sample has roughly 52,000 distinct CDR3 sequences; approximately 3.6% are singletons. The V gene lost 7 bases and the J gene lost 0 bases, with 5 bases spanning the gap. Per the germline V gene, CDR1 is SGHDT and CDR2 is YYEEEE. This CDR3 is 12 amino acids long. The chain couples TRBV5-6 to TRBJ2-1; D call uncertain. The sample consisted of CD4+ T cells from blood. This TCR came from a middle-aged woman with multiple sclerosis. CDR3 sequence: CASDTSYNEQFF. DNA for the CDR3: TGTGCCAGCGATACCTCCTACAATGAGCAGTTCTTC. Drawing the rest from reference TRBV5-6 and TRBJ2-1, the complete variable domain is DAGVTQSPTHLIKTRGQQVTLRCSPKSGHDTVSWYQQALGQGPQFIFQYYEEEERQRGNFPDRFSGHQFPNYSSELNVNALLLGDSALYLCASDTSYNEQFFGPGTRLTVL.